This TCR beta chain was identified in a study of T cells in Graves' hyperthyroidism and ophthalmopathy. Study observations and caveats: The model anticipated ophthalmopathy a median about 7 months pre-onset.

Using RNA transcripts as the source, TCR beta CDR3 regions were amplified. In the first-round RT-PCR of the TCR CDR3, the HTBI primer set was used. Each CDR3 protein gets one entry after TCRdb re-called the multiplex PCR reads with MiXCR. The data contain fewer than 650,000 distinct CDR3 sequences, roughly 15% of them seen just once; the ten biggest clones take up around 14%. There are many counts of this clonotype. Its specificity is unknown. The hyperthyroidism patients had all been newly diagnosed, and their disease duration was under 2 months. Their ages ranged from 18 to 65 years. The ends were cut back, 4 bases at V and 0 bases at J, with 4 bases in the middle. This CDR3 comprises 12 residues. Germline values: CDR1 SGHTA, CDR2 FQGNSA.

The rearrangement links TRBV7-2 to TRBJ2-7; no definite D call. This receptor was identified in a woman in her forties with Graves' hyperthyroidism. The specimen sequenced was blood. This chain's CDR3 is CASSSRSYEQYF. The CDR3 coding sequence is TGTGCCAGCAGCTCGCGCTCCTACGAGCAGTACTTC.